One sample yielded the 4 T cell receptor beta chains listed below, sequenced in a study of metastatic and nonmetastatic thyroid tumors. Not a single patient had been given any form of treatment at any point before undergoing thyroid surgery. TCRdb re-clonotyped the PCR reads through MiXCR. The table records tens of thousands of clones, approximately 17% of them present only once. The sequenced sample was blood. All receptors derive from a female donor with papillary thyroid cancer or a benign thyroid nodule (not recorded which). Some clones in this sample may be carry-over from other donors' samples.

As regards this clone: With a much larger clone just one base away, this may be a read error. V usage is TRBV6-1 and J usage is TRBJ2-5, with 7 positions matching TRBD1. Germline V gene sequence: CDR1 MNHNS, CDR2 SASEGT. The CDR3 is made up of 16 amino acids. Losses at the gene ends were 6 bases for V and 5 bases for J; bases not matched to a gene: 15. CDR3 protein: CASSPESGGFDETQYF. The CDR3 nucleotides read TGTGCCAGCAGCCCTGAGTCAGGGGGTTTCGATGAGACCCAGTACTTC.

A remark on this clone: Compared with germline, one end of the junction differs, possibly owing to a read error. The rearrangement links TRBV6-4 to TRBJ1-5; tentative D call: TRBD1 (6 bases). Germline assignment: CDR1 MRHNA and CDR2 SNTAGT. The CDR3 is 15 amino acids. CDR3 coding DNA: TGTGCCAGCAGTGTATACTATGGGGGCAATCATCCCCAGCATTTT. Protein sequence: CASSVYYGGNHPQHF.

As concerns this clone: Since a much larger clone is just one base distant, this may be a read error. V and J are TRBV11-1 and TRBJ2-3; D is unresolved. The CDR3 is 18 amino acids. Trimming pared 5 bases from V and 0 bases from J, leaving 21 bases between. CDR1 and CDR2 (germline): SGHAT, FQDESV (reference sequence). The CDR3 DNA follows: TGTGCCAGCAGCCCTCGGGCCTCGGAGAGTGGGAGCACAGATACGCAGTATTTT. Amino acids: CASSPRASESGSTDTQYF.

This clone showed up many times. J is TRBJ1-1 and V is TRBV9; D ambiguous. The CDR3 totals 15 residues. The germline CDR1 and CDR2 sequences are SGDLS and YYNGEE. V was cut by 0 bases and J by 4 bases, with 13 bases left in between. The DNA for the CDR3 is TGTGCCAGCAGCGTAGCAGGTGGCGCAGGCACTGAAGCTTTCTTT. Translating it yields CASSVAGGAGTEAFF.